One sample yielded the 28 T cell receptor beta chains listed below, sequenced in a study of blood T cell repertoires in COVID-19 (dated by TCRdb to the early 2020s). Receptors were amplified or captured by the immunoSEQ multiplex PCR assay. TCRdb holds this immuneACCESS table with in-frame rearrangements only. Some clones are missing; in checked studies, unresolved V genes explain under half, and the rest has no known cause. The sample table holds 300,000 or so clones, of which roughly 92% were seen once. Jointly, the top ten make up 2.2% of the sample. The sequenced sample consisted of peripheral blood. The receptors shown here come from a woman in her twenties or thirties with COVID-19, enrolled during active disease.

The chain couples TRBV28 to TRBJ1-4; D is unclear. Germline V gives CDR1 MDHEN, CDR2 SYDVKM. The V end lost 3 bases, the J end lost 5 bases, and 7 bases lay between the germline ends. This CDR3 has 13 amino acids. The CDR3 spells CASSFRENEKLFF. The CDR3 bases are TGTGCCAGCAGTTTCCGGGAAAATGAAAAACTGTTTTTT.

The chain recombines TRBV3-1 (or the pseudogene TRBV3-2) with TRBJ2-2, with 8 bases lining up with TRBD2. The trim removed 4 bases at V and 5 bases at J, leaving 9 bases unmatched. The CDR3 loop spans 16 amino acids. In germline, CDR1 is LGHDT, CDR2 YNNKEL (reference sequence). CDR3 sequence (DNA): TGTGCCAGCAGCCGCCTTAGCGGGACGGGAACCGGGGAGCTGTTTTTT. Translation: CASSRLSGTGTGELFF.

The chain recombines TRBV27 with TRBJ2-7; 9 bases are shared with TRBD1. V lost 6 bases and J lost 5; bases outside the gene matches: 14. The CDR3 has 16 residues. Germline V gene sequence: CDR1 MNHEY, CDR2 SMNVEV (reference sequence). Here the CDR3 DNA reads TGTGCCAGCAGGTCATCCGGGACAGGGTCATTCCACGAGCAGTACTTC. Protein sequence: CASRSSGTGSFHEQYF.

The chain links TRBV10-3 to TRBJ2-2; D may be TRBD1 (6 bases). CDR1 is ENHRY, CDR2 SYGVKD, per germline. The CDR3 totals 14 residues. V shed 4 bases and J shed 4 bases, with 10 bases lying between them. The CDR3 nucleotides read TGTGCCATCAGTGGAGGCAGGGGCACCGGGGAGCTGTTTTTT. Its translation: CAISGGRGTGELFF.

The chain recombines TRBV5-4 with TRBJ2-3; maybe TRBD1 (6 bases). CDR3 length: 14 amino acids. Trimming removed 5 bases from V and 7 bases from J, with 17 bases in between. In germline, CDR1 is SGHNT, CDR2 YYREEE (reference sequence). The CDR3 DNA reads TGTGCCAGCAGGCTTGACGAGGGACAAAATACGCAGTATTTT. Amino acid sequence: CASRLDEGQNTQYF.

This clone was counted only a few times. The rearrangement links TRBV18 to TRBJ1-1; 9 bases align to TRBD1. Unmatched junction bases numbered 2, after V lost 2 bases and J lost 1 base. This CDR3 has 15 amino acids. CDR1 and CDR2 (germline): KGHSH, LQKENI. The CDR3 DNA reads TGTGCCAGCTCACCAAAGGGACAGGGGAACACTGAAGCTTTCTTT. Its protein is CASSPKGQGNTEAFF. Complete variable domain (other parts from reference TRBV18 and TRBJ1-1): NAGVMQNPRHLVRRRGQEARLRCSPMKGHSHVYWYRQLPEEGLKFMVYLQKENIIDESGMPKERFSAEFPKEGPSILRIQQVVRGDSAAYFCASSPKGQGNTEAFFGQGTRLTVV.

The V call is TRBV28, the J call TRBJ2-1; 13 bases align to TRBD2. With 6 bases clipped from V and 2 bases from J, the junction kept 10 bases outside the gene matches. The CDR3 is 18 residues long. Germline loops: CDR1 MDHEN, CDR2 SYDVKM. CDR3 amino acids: CASSPNGLAGAAYNEQFF. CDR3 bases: TGTGCCAGCAGCCCGAATGGACTAGCGGGAGCAGCCTACAATGAGCAGTTCTTC.

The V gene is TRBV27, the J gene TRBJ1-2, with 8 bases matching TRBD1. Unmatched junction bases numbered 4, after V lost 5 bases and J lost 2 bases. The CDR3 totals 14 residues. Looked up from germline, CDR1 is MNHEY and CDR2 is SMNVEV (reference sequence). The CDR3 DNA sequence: TGTGCCAGCAGTCCCCAGGGGGCGAACTATGGCTACACCTTC. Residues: CASSPQGANYGYTF.

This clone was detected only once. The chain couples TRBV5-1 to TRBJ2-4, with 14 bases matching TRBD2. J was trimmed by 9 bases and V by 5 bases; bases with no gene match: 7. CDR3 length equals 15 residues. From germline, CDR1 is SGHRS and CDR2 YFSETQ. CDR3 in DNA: TGCGCCAGCAGAGACGGGACTAGCGGGGGTTCCATTCAGTACTTC. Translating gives CASRDGTSGGSIQYF.

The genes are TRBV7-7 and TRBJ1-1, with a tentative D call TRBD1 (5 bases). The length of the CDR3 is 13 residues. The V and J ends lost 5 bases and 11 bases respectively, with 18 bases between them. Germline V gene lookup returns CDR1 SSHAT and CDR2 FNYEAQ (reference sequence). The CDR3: CASSGRVGGKAFF. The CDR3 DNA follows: TGTGCCAGCAGCGGTAGGGTGGGGGGTAAGGCTTTCTTT.

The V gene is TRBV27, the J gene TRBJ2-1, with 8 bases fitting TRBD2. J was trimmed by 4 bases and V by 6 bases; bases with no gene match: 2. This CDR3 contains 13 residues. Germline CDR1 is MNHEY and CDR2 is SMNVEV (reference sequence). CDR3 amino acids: CASSGGGYNEQFF. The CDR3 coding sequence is TGTGCCAGCAGCGGGGGGGGATACAATGAGCAGTTCTTC.

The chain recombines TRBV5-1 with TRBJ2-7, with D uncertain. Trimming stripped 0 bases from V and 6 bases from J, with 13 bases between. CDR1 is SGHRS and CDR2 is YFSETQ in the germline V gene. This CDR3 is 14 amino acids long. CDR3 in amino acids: CASSLDPLSREQYF. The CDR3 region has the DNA TGCGCCAGCAGCTTGGATCCGCTATCCCGCGAGCAGTACTTC. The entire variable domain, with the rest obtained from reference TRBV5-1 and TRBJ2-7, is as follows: KAGVTQTPRYLIKTRGQQVTLSCSPISGHRSVSWYQQTPGQGLQFLFEYFSETQRNKGNFPGRFSGRQFSNSRSEMNVSTLELGDSALYLCASSLDPLSREQYFGPGTRLTVT.

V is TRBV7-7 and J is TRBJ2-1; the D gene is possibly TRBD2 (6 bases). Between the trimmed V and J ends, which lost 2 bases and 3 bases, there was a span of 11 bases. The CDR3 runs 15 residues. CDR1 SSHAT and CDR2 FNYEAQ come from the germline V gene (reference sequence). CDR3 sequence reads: CASSLRSSDYNEQFF. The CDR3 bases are TGTGCCAGCAGCTTAAGGTCTAGCGACTACAATGAGCAGTTCTTC.

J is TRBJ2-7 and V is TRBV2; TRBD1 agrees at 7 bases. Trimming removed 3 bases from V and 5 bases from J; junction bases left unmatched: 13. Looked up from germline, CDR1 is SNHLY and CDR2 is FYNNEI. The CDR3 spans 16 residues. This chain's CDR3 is CASSDLSGNRGHEQYF. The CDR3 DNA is TGTGCCAGCAGTGACCTCAGTGGGAACAGGGGCCACGAGCAGTACTTC.

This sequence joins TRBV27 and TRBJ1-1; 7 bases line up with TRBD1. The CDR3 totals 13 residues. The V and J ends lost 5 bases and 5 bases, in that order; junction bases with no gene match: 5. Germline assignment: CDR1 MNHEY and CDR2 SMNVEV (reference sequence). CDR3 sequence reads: CASSPQGMTEAFF. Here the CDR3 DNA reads TGTGCCAGCAGTCCACAGGGGATGACTGAAGCTTTCTTT.

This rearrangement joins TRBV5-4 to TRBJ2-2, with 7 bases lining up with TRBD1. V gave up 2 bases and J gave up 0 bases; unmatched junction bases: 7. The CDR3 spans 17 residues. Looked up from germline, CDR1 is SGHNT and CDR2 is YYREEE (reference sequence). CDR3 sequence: CASSLDRGRSNTGELFF. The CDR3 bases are TGTGCCAGCAGCTTAGATAGGGGGCGTTCGAACACCGGGGAGCTGTTTTTT.

Here the CDR3 DNA reads TGTGCCAGCAGCTTTGGAAGATCCGGGACTAGTGGCTACGAGCAGTACTTC. This codes for CASSFGRSGTSGYEQYF. This chain joins TRBV5-4 and TRBJ2-7; 8 bases align to TRBD2. The CDR3 is 17 amino acids. Germline V gives CDR1 SGHNT, CDR2 YYREEE (reference sequence). Germline trimming cut 2 bases from V and 3 bases from J; bases unmatched to any gene: 13.

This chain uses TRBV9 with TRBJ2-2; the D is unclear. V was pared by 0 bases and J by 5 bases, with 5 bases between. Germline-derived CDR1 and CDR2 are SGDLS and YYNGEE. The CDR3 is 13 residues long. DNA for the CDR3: TGTGCCAGCAGCGTAGTGGAGACCGGGGAGCTGTTTTTT. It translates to CASSVVETGELFF.

CDR3 bases: TGTGCCAGCACTCCCCGCAGGGATGGCACTGAAGCTTTCTTT. Its translation: CASTPRRDGTEAFF. The genes are TRBV6-5 and TRBJ1-1, with D tentatively TRBD1 (5 bases). V was pared by 7 bases and J by 4 bases, with 16 bases between. The germline CDR1 and CDR2 sequences are MNHEY and SVGAGI. The CDR3 runs 14 residues.

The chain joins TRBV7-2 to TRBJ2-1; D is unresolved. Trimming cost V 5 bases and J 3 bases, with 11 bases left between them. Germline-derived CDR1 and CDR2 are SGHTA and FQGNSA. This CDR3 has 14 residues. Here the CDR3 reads CASSQSPSYNEQFF. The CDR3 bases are TGTGCCAGCAGCCAATCTCCTAGCTACAATGAGCAGTTCTTC. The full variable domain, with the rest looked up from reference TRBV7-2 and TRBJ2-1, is GAGVSQSPSNKVTEKGKDVELRCDPISGHTALYWYRQSLGQGLEFLIYFQGNSAPDKSGLPSDRFSAERTGGSVSTLTIQRTQQEDSAVYLCASSQSPSYNEQFFGPGTRLTVL.

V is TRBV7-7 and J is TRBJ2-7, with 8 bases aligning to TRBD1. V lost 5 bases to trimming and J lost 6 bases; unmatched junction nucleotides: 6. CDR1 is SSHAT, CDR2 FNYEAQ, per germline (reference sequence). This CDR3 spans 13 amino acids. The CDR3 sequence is CASSLDRGGEQYF. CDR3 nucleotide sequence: TGTGCCAGCAGCCTCGACAGGGGCGGCGAGCAGTACTTC.

In nucleotides, the CDR3 is TGTGCCAGCAGCTTAGGGGGCAAAATCAATGAGCAGTTCTTC. It yields the protein CASSLGGKINEQFF. This chain uses TRBV7-8 with TRBJ2-1; a possible D gene is TRBD1 (5 bases). This CDR3 has 14 amino acids. V was clipped by 1 base and J by 6 bases, with 10 bases between them. Germline V gene sequence: CDR1 SGHVS, CDR2 FQNEAQ.

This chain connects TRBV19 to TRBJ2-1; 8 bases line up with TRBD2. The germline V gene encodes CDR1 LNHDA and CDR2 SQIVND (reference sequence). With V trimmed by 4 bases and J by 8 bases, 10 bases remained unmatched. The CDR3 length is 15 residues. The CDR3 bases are TGTGCCAGTAGTAAATCGGGACTAGTCACGGATGAGCAGTTCTTC. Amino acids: CASSKSGLVTDEQFF.

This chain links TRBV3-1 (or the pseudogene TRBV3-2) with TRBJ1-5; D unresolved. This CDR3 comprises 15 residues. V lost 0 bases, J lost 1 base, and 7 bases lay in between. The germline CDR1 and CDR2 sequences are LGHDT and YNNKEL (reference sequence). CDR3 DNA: TGTGCCAGCAGCCAAGATATCGGGAGCAATCAGCCCCAGCATTTT. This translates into CASSQDIGSNQPQHF.

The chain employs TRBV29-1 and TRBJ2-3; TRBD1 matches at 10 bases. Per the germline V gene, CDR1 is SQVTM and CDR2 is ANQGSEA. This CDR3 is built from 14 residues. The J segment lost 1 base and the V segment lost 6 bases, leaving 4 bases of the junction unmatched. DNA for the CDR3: TGCAGCGTACCGACAGGGGGCCGCACAGATACGCAGTATTTT. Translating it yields CSVPTGGRTDTQYF.

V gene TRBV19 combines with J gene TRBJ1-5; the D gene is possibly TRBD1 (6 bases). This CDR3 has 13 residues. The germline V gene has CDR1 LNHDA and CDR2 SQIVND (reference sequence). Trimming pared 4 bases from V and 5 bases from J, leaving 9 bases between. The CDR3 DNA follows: TGTGCCAGTAGTACTACAGGGTATCAGCCCCAGCATTTT. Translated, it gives CASSTTGYQPQHF.

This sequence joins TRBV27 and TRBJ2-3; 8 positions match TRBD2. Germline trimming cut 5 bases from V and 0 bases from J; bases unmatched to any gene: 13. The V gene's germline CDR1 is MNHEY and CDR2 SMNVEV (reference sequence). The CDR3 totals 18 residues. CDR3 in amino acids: CASSGRLAHLFSTDTQYF. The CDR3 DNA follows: TGTGCCAGCAGTGGCCGACTAGCGCACCTCTTTAGCACAGATACGCAGTATTTT.

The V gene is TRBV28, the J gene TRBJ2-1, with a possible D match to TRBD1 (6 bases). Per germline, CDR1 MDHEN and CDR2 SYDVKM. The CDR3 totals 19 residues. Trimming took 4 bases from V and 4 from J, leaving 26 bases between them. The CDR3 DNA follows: TGTGCCAGCAGTTCACGTATGCCCATCCCCAGGGGCGCTTACAATGAGCAGTTCTTC. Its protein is CASSSRMPIPRGAYNEQFF. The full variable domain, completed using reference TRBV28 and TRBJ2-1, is DVKVTQSSRYLVKRTGEKVFLECVQDMDHENMFWYRQDPGLGLRLIYFSYDVKMKEKGDIPEGYSVSREKKERFSLILESASTNQTSMYLCASSSRMPIPRGAYNEQFFGPGTRLTVL.